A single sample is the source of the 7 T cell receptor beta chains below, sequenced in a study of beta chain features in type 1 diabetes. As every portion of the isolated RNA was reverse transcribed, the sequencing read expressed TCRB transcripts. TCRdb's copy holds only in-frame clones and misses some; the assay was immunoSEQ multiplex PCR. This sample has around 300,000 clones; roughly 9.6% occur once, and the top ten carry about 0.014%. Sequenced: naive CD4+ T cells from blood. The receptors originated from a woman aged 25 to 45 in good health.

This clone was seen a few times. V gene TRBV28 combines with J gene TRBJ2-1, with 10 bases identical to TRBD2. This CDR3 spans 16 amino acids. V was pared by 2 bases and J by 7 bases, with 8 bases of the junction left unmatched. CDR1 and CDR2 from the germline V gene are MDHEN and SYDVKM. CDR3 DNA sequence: TGTGCCAGCAGTTTAGATCTAGCGGGAGCAAGAAATGAGCAGTTCTTC. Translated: CASSLDLAGARNEQFF.

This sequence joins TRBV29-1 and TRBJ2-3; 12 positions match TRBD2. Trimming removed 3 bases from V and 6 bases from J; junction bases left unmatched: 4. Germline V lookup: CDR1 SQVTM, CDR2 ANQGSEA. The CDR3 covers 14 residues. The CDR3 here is CSVDTGLAGDTQYF. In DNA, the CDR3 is TGCAGCGTTGATACCGGACTAGCGGGGGATACGCAGTATTTT.

The CDR3 loop reads CSARFLETQYF. Written as DNA, the CDR3 is TGCAGTGCTAGATTTCTCGAGACCCAGTACTTC. V is TRBV20-1 and J is TRBJ2-5; D ambiguous. Trimming took off 2 bases at V and 5 bases at J, with 6 bases between the two ends. The CDR3 spans 11 residues. Germline V gives CDR1 DFQATT, CDR2 SNEGSKA (reference sequence).

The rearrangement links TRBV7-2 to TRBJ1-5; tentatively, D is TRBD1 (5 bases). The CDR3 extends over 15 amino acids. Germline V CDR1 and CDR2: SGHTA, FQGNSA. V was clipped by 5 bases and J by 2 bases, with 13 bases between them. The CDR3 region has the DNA TGTGCCAGCAGCCGGGAGGGGAGCCGCAATCAGCCCCAGCATTTT. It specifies CASSREGSRNQPQHF.

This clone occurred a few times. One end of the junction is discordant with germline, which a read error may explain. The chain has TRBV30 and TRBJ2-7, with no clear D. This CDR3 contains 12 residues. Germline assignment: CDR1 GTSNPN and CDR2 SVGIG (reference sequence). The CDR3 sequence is CAWSRHTYGQYF. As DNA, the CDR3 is TGTGCCTGGAGTAGACACACCTACGGGCAGTACTTC.

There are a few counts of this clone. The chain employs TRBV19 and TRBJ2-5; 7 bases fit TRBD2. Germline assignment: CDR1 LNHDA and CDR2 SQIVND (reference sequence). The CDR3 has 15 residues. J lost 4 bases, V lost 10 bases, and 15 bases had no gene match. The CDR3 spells CATDGGRSAGETQYF. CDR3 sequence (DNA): TGTGCCACCGACGGGGGGAGATCAGCAGGAGAGACCCAGTACTTC.

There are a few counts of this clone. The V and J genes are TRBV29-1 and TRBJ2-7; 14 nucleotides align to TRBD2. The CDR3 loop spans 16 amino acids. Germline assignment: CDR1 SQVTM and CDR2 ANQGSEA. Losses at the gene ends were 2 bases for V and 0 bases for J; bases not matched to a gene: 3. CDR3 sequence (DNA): TGCAGCGTTGAAAGGACTAGCGGGAGGACCTCCTACGAGCAGTACTTC. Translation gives CSVERTSGRTSYEQYF.